This entry features one T cell receptor beta chain sequence. This sample is part of a study of blood T cell repertoires in COVID-19. Produced via immunoSEQ multiplex PCR; TCRdb's table is partial and in-frame only. The sample records 15,000 to 20,000 clones, almost 85% being singletons. The sequence was collected from a woman in her sixties or seventies with active COVID-19. The sequenced sample consisted of peripheral blood.

Here the CDR3 reads CAISGIAGAYEQYF. CDR3 sequence (DNA): TGTGCCATCTCAGGGATAGCGGGAGCCTACGAGCAGTACTTC. V usage is TRBV21-1 and J usage is TRBJ2-7; the table assigns TRBD2, which was not confirmed against the DNA. TRBV21-1 counts as a pseudogene. This CDR3 has 14 amino acids.